The clone carrying this T cell receptor beta chain has a count of ten or more. Germline CDR1 and CDR2: SGHAT and FQNNGV. Trimming took 1 base from V and 8 from J; bases not matched to a gene: 16. The CDR3 runs 18 residues. The data are from a study of early T cells in non-severe SARS-CoV-2 infection. One entry per CDR3 protein, called by TCRdb with MiXCR from the 5' RACE reads. The sample lists about 110,000 distinct CDR3 sequences, over 10% occurring once. The rearrangement joins TRBV11-2 to TRBJ1-4; 7 bases align to TRBD1. Sequenced material: whole blood. The sequence was collected from an adult who was a healthcare worker with PCR-confirmed SARS-CoV-2 infection or an uninfected control (not recorded which). The CDR3 protein is CASSLVRGQALGQEKLFF. In nucleotides, the CDR3 is TGTGCCAGCAGCTTAGTGAGAGGACAGGCCCTGGGACAGGAAAAACTGTTTTTT.